The present T cell receptor (beta chain) was sequenced within a study of blood T cell repertoires in COVID-19. Study background: COVID-19 samples, acute and convalescent, were from the United States, Italy and Spain. The cDNA or gDNA used as material had been derived from T cells, B-cell-depleted T cells, or PBMCs.

Clones were read by immunoSEQ multiplex PCR, and TCRdb kept only the in-frame ones, dropping some. The table has approximately 74,000 clones, nearly 90% seen once. This CDR3 region has 15 residues. Germline CDR1 LGHDT, CDR2 YNNKEL (reference sequence). The V and J ends lost 3 bases and 7 bases, in that order; junction bases with no gene match: 9. Sequencing input: peripheral blood. The gene calls are TRBV3-1 (or the pseudogene TRBV3-2) and TRBJ1-5; 7 nucleotides align to TRBD1. The receptor comes from a man between 65 and 85 years old with acute or convalescent COVID-19. In nucleotides, the CDR3 is TGTGCCAGCAGCCAGGCCCGACAGGGAGGACAGCCCCAGCATTTT. This sequence encodes CASSQARQGGQPQHF.